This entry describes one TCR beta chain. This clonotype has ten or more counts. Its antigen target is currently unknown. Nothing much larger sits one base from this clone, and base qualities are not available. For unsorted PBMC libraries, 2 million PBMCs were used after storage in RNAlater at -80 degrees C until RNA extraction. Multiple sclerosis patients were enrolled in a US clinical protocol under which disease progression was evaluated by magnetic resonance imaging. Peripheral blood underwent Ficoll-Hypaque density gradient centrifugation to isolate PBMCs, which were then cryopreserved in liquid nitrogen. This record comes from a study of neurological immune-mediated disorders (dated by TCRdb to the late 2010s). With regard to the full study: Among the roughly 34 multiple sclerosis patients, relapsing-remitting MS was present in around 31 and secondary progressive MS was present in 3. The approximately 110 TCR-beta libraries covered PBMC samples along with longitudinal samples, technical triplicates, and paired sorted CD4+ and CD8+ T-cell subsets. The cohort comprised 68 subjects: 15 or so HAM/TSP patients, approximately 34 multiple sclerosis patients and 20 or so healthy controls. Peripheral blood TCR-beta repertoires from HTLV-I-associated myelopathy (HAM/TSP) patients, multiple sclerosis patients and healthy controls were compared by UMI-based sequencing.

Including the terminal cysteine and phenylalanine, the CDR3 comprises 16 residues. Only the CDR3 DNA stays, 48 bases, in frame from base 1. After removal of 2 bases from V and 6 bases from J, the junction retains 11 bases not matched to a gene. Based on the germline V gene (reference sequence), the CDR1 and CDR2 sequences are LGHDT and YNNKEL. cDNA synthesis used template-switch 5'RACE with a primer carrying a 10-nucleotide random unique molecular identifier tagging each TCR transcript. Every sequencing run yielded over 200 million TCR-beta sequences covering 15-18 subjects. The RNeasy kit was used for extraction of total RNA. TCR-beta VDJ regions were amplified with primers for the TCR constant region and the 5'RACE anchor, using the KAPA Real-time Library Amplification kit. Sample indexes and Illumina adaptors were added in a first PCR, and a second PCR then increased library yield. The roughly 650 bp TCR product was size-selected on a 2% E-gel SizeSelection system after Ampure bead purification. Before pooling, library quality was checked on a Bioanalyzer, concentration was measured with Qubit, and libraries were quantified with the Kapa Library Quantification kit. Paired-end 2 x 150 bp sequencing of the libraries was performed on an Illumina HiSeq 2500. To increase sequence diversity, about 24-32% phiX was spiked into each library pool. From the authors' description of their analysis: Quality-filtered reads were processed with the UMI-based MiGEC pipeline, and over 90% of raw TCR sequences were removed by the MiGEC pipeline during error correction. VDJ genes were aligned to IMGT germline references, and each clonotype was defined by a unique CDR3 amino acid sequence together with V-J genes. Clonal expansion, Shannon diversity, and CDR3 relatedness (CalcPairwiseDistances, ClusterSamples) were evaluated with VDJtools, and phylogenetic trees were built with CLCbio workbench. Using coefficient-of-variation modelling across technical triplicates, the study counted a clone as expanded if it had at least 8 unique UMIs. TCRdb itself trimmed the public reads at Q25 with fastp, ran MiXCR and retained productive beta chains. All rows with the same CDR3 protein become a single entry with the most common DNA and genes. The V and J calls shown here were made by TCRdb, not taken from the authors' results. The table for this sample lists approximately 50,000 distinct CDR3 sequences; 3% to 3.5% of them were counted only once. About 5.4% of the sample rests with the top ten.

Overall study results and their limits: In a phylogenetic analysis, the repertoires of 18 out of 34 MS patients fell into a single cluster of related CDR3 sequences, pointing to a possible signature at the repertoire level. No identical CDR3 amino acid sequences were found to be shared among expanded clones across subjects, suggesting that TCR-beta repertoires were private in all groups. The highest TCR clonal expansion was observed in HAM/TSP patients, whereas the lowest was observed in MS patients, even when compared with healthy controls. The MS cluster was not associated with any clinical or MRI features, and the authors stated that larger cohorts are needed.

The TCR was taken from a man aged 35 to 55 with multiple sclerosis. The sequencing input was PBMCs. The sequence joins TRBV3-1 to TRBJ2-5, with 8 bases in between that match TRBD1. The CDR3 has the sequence CASSQHPDRERKTQYF. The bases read TGTGCCAGCAGCCAACATCCGGACAGGGAGCGAAAGACCCAGTACTTC.